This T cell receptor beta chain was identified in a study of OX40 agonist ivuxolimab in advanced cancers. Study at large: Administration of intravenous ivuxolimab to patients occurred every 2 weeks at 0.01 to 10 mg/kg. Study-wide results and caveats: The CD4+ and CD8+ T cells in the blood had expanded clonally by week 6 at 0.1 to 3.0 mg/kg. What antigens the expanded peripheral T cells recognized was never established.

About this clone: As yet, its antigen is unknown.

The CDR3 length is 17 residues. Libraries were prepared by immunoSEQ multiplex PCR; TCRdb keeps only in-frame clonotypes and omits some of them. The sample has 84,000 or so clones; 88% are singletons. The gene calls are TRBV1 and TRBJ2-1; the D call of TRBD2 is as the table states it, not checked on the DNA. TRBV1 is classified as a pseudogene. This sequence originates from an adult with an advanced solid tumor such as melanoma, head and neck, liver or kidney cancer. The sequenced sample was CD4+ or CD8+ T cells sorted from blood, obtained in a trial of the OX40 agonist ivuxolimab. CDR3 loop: CTSSQSSGGAGLNEQFF. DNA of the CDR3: TGCACCAGCAGCCAATCTAGCGGGGGGGCGGGATTGAATGAGCAGTTCTTC.